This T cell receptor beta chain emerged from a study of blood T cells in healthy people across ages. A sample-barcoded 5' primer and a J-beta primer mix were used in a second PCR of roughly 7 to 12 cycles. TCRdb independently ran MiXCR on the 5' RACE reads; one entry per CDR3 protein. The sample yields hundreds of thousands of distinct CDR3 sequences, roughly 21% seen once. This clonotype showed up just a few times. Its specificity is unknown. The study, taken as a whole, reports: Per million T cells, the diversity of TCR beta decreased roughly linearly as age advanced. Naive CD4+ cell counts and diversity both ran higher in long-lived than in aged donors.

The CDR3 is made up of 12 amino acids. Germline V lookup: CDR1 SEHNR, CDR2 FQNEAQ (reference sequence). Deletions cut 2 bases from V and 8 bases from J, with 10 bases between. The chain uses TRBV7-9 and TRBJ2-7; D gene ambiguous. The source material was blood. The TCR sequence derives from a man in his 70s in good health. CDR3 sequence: CASSLIHPQQYF. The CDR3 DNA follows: TGTGCCAGCAGCTTAATCCACCCTCAGCAGTACTTC.